This T cell receptor (beta chain) was documented in a study of response to subunit inactivated influenza vaccine listed by TCRdb under 2018. As for the study more broadly: The study used deep quantitative T cell receptor repertoire profiling to track responses to a trivalent subunit inactivated influenza vaccine.

This clonotype was seen more than once but under ten times. Its antigen target is currently unknown. The sample holds no much larger clone one base away, and base qualities are not on file. Germline trimming amounts to 8 bases on V and 5 bases on J, with 7 as the count of junction bases outside the gene matches. The germline V gene encodes CDR1 ENHRY and CDR2 SYGVKD. The CDR3 measures 14 amino acids from cysteine to phenylalanine. Solely the CDR3 DNA is kept, with 42 bases framed from the first base. Receptor libraries were prepared by RT-PCR. The reads were generated on an Illumina HiSeq 2500. TCRdb trimmed public reads at Q25 via fastp, called clones via MiXCR and kept in-frame beta chains. Rows are combined by CDR3 protein, so each entry shows the most common genes and DNA. The sample table contains hundreds of thousands of distinct CDR3 sequences; only one count was recorded for around 13% of them. 7.6% of the sample lies in the top ten.

Beyond this particular receptor, the publication reports: The authors suggested that each seasonal influenza vaccination may recruit only a limited number of new T cells.

This clonotype was obtained from a man in his forties or fifties who received an inactivated influenza vaccine. Donor details come from another sample of the same person, matched by shared clones. The chain uses TRBV10-3 and TRBJ2-2; 8 bases in between match TRBD2. The sequences come from PBMCs from blood, collected about 14 days before vaccination. The DNA sequence is as follows: TGTGCCATCGGTAGCGGGATAGAAACCGGGGAGCTGTTTTTT. Its translation is CAIGSGIETGELFF.